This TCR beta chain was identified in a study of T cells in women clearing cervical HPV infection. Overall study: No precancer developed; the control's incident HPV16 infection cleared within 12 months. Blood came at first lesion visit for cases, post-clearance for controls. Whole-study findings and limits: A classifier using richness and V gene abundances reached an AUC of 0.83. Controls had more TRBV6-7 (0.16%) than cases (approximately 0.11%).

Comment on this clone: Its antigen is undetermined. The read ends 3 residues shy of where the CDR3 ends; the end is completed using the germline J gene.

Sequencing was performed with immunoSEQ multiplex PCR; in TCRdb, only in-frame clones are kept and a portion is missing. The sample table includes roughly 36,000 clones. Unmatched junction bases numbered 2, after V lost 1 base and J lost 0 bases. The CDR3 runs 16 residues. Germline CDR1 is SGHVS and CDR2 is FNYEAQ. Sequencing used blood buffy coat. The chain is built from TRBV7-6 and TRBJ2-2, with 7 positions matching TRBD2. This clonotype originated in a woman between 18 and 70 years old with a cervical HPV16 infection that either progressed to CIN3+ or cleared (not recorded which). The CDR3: CASSLVGGSNTGELFF. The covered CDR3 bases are TGTGCCAGCAGCTTAGTCGGGGGGTCGAACACCGGGGAG.